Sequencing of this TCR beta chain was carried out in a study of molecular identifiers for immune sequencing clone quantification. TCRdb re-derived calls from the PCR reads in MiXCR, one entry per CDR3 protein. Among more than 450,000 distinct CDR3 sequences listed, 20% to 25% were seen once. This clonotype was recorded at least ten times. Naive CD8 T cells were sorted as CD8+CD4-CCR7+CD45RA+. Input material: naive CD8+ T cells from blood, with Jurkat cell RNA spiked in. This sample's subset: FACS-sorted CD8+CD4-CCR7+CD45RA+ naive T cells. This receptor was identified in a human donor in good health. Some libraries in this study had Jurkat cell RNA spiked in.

CDR3 coding DNA: TGTGCCAGCAGCTTAGGCCCCGATCAGCCCCAGCATTTT. Amino acids: CASSLGPDQPQHF. This rearrangement joins TRBV7-9 to TRBJ1-5; D remains ambiguous. This CDR3 spans 13 amino acids. Germline CDR1 is SEHNR and CDR2 is FQNEAQ (reference sequence). Trimming removed 1 base from V and 5 bases from J, with 6 bases in between.